This record concerns one T cell receptor (beta chain) sequence. Its antigen is unidentified. TCRdb passed the 5' RACE reads through MiXCR, listing each CDR3 protein once. Among about 160,000 distinct CDR3 sequences listed, 25% to 40% were seen once. The sample originates from a study of T-cell memory formation after mild COVID-19. Regarding the study as a whole: There was a balanced CD4/CD8 profile in clones contracting day 15 to 85, and later expanders leaned CD4+.

Germline lookup yields CDR1 KGHDR and CDR2 SFDVKD. The CDR3 covers 16 residues. V lost 6 bases to trimming and J lost 1 base, with 14 bases between them. The source is an adult woman who had mild COVID-19 (a few samples of this study predate the infection). Cell type and time point are not known. The chain employs TRBV24-1 and TRBJ2-2; D is undetermined. The sequenced material came from PBMCs or a T cell subset sorted from them (not recorded which). The DNA for the CDR3 is TGTGCCACCAGTAGCCCCTGGGAAAAGAACACCGGGGAGCTGTTTTTT. Its translation is CATSSPWEKNTGELFF.